The present T cell receptor beta chain was sequenced within a study of blood T cell repertoires in COVID-19. Study-wide background: Italy, Spain and the United States were the sources of the convalescent and acute COVID-19 samples.

Here immunoSEQ multiplex PCR was the method, and the copy in TCRdb shows in-frame clones only, minus some. The sample has 200,000 to 250,000 clones, about 91% seen once. CDR1 SGHAT and CDR2 FQNNGV come from the germline V gene. With 5 bases removed from V and 1 base from J, the gap between germline ends came to 8 bases. The CDR3 consists of 13 residues. The sample taken for sequencing was peripheral blood. The V and J genes are TRBV11-2 and TRBJ1-1; D is unresolved. The source of this sequence is a woman in her thirties or forties with acute or convalescent COVID-19. The CDR3 DNA reads as TGTGCCAGCAGCCAGTCACGGAACACTGAAGCTTTCTTT. It is translated as CASSQSRNTEAFF.